These 16 T cell receptor beta chains originate from one sample sequenced in a study of neurological immune-mediated disorders (dated by TCRdb to between 2017 and 2020). The library was obtained by 5' RACE. Instrument used: Illumina HiSeq 2500. The public reads were reprocessed in TCRdb via fastp at Q25 and MiXCR, keeping in-frame beta chains. Rows are unified per CDR3 protein, each entry keeping the most common DNA and genes. The table for this sample lists tens of thousands of distinct CDR3 sequences; 4% to 5.5% of them were counted only once. 2.9% of the sample rests with the top ten. The sample taken for sequencing was PBMCs. These receptors were taken from a man aged 45 to 65 with multiple sclerosis.

There are a few counts of this clonotype. The junction does not match germline at one end; this may be a read error. This sequence joins TRBV3-1 and TRBJ1-5; D ambiguous. The germline gives CDR1 LGHDT, CDR2 YNNKEL (reference sequence). This CDR3 comprises 12 residues. Written as DNA, the CDR3 is TGTGCCAGCAGCCAGTTAAATCAGCCCCAGAATTTT. It translates to CASSQLNQPQNF.

This clonotype showed up many times. The rearrangement joins TRBV6-1 to TRBJ2-1, with 7 bases lining up with TRBD2. J gave up 7 bases and V 3 bases, and 6 bases lay outside the gene matches. Germline loops: CDR1 MNHNS, CDR2 SASEGT. The CDR3 loop spans 14 amino acids. This CDR3 reads CASSDGASGNEQFF. The CDR3 DNA sequence: TGTGCCAGCAGTGACGGGGCTAGCGGTAATGAGCAGTTCTTC.

This clonotype was seen many times. The gene calls are TRBV6-6 and TRBJ2-7; the D is unclear. Germline loops: CDR1 MNHNY, CDR2 SVGAGI (reference sequence). The V end was cut by 5 bases, the J end by 2 bases, with 10 bases between. The CDR3 has 13 amino acids. CDR3 amino acids: CASSPQQPYEQYF. The CDR3 DNA follows: TGTGCCAGCAGTCCACAGCAACCCTACGAGCAGTACTTC.

In this sample, this clonotype turned up many times. The V gene is TRBV20-1, the J gene TRBJ2-1; 10 bases fit TRBD2. The CDR3 spans 14 residues. The junction had 7 bases not matched to a gene; V was cut back by 6 bases and J by 5 bases. The germline gives CDR1 DFQATT, CDR2 SNEGSKA (reference sequence). This CDR3 is CSACLAGVNNEQFF. CDR3 sequence (DNA): TGCAGTGCCTGTCTAGCGGGAGTAAACAATGAGCAGTTCTTC.

This clonotype was detected many times. The CDR3 here is CASSPLRDTTYEQYF. CDR3 in DNA: TGTGCCAGCAGCCCCCTCCGGGACACAACCTACGAGCAGTACTTC. The rearrangement uses TRBV7-6 and TRBJ2-7, with D perhaps matching TRBD1 (6 bases). Germline V lookup: CDR1 SGHVS, CDR2 FNYEAQ. This CDR3 has 15 amino acids. Deletions cut 5 bases from V and 2 bases from J, with 16 bases between.

The sample holds many counts of this clonotype. The gene calls are TRBV20-1 and TRBJ1-6; D not certain. Germline V gene lookup returns CDR1 DFQATT and CDR2 SNEGSKA (reference sequence). V lost 6 bases to trimming and J lost 10 bases, with 13 bases between them. CDR3 size: 12 residues. CDR3 sequence reads: CSARPSGSPLHF. In DNA, the CDR3 is TGCAGTGCCAGGCCAAGCGGCTCACCCCTCCACTTT.

This clonotype was counted at least ten times. The CDR3: CSGTPVPNEQFF. The CDR3 DNA reads as TGCAGCGGGACGCCGGTTCCCAATGAGCAGTTCTTC. The chain joins TRBV29-1 to TRBJ2-1; unclear D gene. There are 12 residues in the CDR3. The V end was cut by 7 bases, the J end by 6 bases, with 13 bases between. Germline V gene sequence: CDR1 SQVTM, CDR2 ANQGSEA.

There are many counts of this clonotype. The rearrangement joins TRBV27 to TRBJ2-3; D possibly corresponds to TRBD2 (6 bases). This CDR3 is built from 15 residues. V lost 4 bases to trimming and J lost 1 base, with 12 bases between them. The germline V gene has CDR1 MNHEY and CDR2 SMNVEV (reference sequence). The CDR3 sequence is CASSSLTRGTDTQYF. For the CDR3, the DNA is TGTGCCAGCAGTTCATTGACTAGAGGCACAGATACGCAGTATTTT.

This clonotype has only a few counts. It may be a read error: a sequence one base away is much more abundant. The J gene is TRBJ1-5, the V gene TRBV6-2 or TRBV6-3, with a possible D match to TRBD1 (6 bases). CDR1 is MNHEY, CDR2 SVGEGT, per germline. The CDR3 consists of 15 residues. The CDR3 region has the DNA TGTGCCAGCAGTTATCTGGGGGCGCCCGATCAGCCCCAGAATTTT. Protein product: CASSYLGAPDQPQNF.

The V call is TRBV7-2, the J call TRBJ2-7, with 7 bases that match TRBD2. The CDR3 sequence is 16 residues long. CDR1 and CDR2 from the germline V gene are SGHTA and FQGNSA. The J segment lost 3 bases and the V segment lost 1 base, leaving 9 bases of the junction unmatched. The CDR3 DNA follows: TGTGCCAGCAGCTTAGGAAGCGGGACGGGGGGCTACGAGCAGTACTTC. Amino acid sequence: CASSLGSGTGGYEQYF.

This clonotype appeared many times. This chain connects TRBV10-3 to TRBJ1-4; D gene ambiguous. CDR3 length: 14 amino acids. From germline, CDR1 is ENHRY and CDR2 SYGVKD. The V gene lost 2 bases and the J gene lost 3 bases, with 7 bases spanning the gap. CDR3 nucleotide sequence: TGTGCCATCAGTGAGGGTGGGGCTAATGAAAAACTGTTTTTT. Its translation: CAISEGGANEKLFF.

This clonotype has ten or more counts. The rearrangement uses TRBV20-1 and TRBJ2-2; D perhaps matches TRBD2 (5 bases). This CDR3 contains 14 residues. V dropped 5 bases and J dropped 7 bases, with 17 bases sitting between them. Germline CDR1 reads DFQATT; CDR2 reads SNEGSKA (reference sequence). The CDR3 DNA reads as TGCAGTGCTTCCCCAATTGCGGGTGTCGGGGAGCTGTTTTTT. Translation: CSASPIAGVGELFF.

In its sample, this clonotype was seen many times. The chain couples TRBV28 to TRBJ2-7; TRBD2 agrees at 7 bases. CDR1 MDHEN and CDR2 SYDVKM come from the germline V gene. This CDR3 is built from 14 residues. V trimming: 2 bases; J trimming: 3 bases; junction bases outside the gene matches: 4. In DNA, the CDR3 is TGTGCCAGCAGTTTAACAGCGGGGCTCTACGAGCAGTACTTC. Translation: CASSLTAGLYEQYF.

The sample holds many counts of this clonotype. V gene TRBV27 combines with J gene TRBJ2-1, with 8 bases lining up with TRBD2. The germline gives CDR1 MNHEY, CDR2 SMNVEV (reference sequence). With V trimmed by 8 bases and J by 6 bases, 9 bases remained unmatched. CDR3 size: 14 residues. In DNA form, the CDR3 reads TGTGCCAGCTCCCCCGGGAGGGGTTCCAATGAGCAGTTCTTC. As protein: CASSPGRGSNEQFF.

This clonotype was found many times. The chain joins TRBV7-9 to TRBJ2-7; 11 bases align to TRBD2. The CDR3 is 16 residues long. V gave up 1 base and J gave up 7 bases; unmatched junction bases: 9. The V gene's germline CDR1 is SEHNR and CDR2 FQNEAQ (reference sequence). CDR3 sequence: CASSLGASGGTGEQYF. Written as DNA, the CDR3 is TGTGCCAGCAGCTTAGGTGCTAGCGGGGGGACGGGGGAGCAGTACTTC.

There are many counts of this clonotype. The chain couples TRBV5-1 to TRBJ2-7; the D is unclear. The CDR3 has 14 residues. CDR1 is SGHRS and CDR2 is YFSETQ in the germline V gene. V lost 5 bases, J lost 1 base, and 13 bases lay in between. CDR3 in amino acids: CASRTGVQSYEQYF. The CDR3 nucleotides read TGCGCCAGCAGGACTGGCGTTCAATCCTACGAGCAGTACTTC.